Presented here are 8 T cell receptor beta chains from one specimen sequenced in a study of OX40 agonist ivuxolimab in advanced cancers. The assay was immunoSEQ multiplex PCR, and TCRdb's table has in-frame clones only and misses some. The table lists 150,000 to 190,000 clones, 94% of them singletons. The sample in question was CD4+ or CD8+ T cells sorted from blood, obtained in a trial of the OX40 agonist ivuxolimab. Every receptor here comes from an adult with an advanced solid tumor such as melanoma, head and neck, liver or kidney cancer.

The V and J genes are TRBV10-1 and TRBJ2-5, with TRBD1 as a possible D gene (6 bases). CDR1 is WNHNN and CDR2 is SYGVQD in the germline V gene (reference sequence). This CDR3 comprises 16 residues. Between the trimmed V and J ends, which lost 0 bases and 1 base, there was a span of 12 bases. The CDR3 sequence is CASSESKGGFQETQYF. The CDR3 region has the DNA TGCGCCAGCAGTGAGTCTAAAGGGGGTTTCCAAGAGACCCAGTACTTC.

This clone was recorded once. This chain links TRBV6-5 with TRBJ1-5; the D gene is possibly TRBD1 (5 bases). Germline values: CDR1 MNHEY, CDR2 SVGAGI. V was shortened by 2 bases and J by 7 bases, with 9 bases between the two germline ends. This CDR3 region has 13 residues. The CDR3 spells CASSYGGLQPQHF. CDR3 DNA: TGTGCCAGCAGTTACGGGGGATTACAGCCCCAGCATTTT.

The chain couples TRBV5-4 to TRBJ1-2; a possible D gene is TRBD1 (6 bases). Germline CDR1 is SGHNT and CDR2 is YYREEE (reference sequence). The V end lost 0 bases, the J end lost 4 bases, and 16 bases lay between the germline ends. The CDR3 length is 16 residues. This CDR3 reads CASSLAGGGRSYGYTF. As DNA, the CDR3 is TGTGCCAGCAGCTTGGCGGGCGGGGGGCGCAGCTATGGCTACACCTTC. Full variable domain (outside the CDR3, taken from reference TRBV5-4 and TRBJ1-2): ETGVTQSPTHLIKTRGQQVTLRCSSQSGHNTVSWYQQALGQGPQFIFQYYREEENGRGNFPPRFSGLQFPNYSSELNVNALELDDSALYLCASSLAGGGRSYGYTFGSGTRLTVV.

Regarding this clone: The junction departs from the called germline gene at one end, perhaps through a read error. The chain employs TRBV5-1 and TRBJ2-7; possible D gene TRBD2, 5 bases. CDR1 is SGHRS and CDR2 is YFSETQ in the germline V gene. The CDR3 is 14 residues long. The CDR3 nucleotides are TGTGCCAGCTGGGTGACGGGAAGCTCCTACGAGCAGTACTTC. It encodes CASWVTGSSYEQYF.

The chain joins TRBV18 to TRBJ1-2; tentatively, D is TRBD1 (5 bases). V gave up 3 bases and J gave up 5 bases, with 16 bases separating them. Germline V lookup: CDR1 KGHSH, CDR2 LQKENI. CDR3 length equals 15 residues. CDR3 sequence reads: CASSPMEGNDYGYTF. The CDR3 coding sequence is TGTGCCAGCTCACCCATGGAGGGGAACGATTATGGCTACACCTTC.

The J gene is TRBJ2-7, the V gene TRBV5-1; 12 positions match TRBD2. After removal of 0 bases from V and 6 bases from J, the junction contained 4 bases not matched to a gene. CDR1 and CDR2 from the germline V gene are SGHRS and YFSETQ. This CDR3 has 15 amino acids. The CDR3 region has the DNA TGCGCCAGCAGCTTGGGCGGACTAGCGGGATCCGAGCAGTACTTC. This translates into CASSLGGLAGSEQYF.

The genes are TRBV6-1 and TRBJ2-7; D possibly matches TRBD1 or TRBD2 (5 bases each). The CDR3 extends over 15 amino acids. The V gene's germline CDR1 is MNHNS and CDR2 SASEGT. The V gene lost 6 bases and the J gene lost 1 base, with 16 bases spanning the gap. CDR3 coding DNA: TGTGCCAGCAGGGGACCGGGACGCCTTTCCTACGAGCAGTACTTC. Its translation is CASRGPGRLSYEQYF.

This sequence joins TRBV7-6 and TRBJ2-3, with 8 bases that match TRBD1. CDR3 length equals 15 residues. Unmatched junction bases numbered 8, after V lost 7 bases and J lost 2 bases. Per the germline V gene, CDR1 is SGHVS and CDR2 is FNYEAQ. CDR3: CASIRGQGATDTQYF. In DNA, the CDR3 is TGTGCCAGCATCCGAGGGCAGGGGGCCACAGATACGCAGTATTTT.